The 12 T cell receptor beta chains given below trace back to one sample, sequenced in a study of T-cell reconstitution after alpha-beta-depleted transplantation in children. Construction of the TCRbeta library involved unique molecular identifiers. TCRdb re-called the PCR reads with MiXCR, one entry per CDR3 protein. This sample yields almost 400,000 distinct CDR3 sequences, of which roughly 20% are seen a single time; approximately 3.9% belongs to the top ten. The specimen was PBMCs from the stem cell graft donor, collected from the stem cell graft. The receptors here all came from a human donor who donated a stem cell graft to a child with acute myeloid leukemia.

This clonotype was counted a few times. The chain carries TRBV5-1 and TRBJ2-3; maybe TRBD2 (6 bases). Trimming removed 0 bases from V and 0 bases from J, with 23 bases in between. Germline V gene data show CDR1 as SGHRS and CDR2 as YFSETQ. The length of the CDR3 is 20 residues. The CDR3 DNA reads TGCGCCAGCAGCTTGGGATTGGTAGCGGCAGACTTCTCTAGCACAGATACGCAGTATTTT. This encodes CASSLGLVAADFSSTDTQYF. Full variable domain (rest looked up from reference TRBV5-1 and TRBJ2-3): KAGVTQTPRYLIKTRGQQVTLSCSPISGHRSVSWYQQTPGQGLQFLFEYFSETQRNKGNFPGRFSGRQFSNSRSEMNVSTLELGDSALYLCASSLGLVAADFSSTDTQYFGPGTRLTVL.

This clonotype was seen many times. The chain couples TRBV12-3 or TRBV12-4 to TRBJ2-7; TRBD1 agrees at 7 bases. The length of the CDR3 is 15 residues. After removal of 1 base from V and 3 bases from J, the junction contained 6 bases not matched to a gene. Here the CDR3 DNA reads TGTGCCAGCAGTTTAGGACAGGGTGATGGCTACGAGCAGTACTTC. Translation: CASSLGQGDGYEQYF.

The rearrangement links TRBV20-1 to TRBJ2-1; no clear D gene. This CDR3 spans 13 amino acids. In germline, CDR1 is DFQATT, CDR2 SNEGSKA (reference sequence). Trimming took off 6 bases at V and 3 bases at J, with 12 bases between the two ends. The CDR3 here is CSAEIASYNEQFF. CDR3 DNA sequence: TGCAGTGCAGAAATAGCAAGCTACAATGAGCAGTTCTTC.

The chain combines TRBV4-2 with TRBJ2-2; 7 nucleotides align to TRBD2. Looked up from germline, CDR1 is LGHNA and CDR2 is YNFKEQ. J lost 6 bases, V lost 9 bases, and 10 bases had no gene match. The CDR3 is 14 amino acids. The chain's CDR3 is CASSKGRDAGELFF. The CDR3 nucleotides are TGTGCCAGTTCGAAGGGGAGGGATGCCGGGGAGCTGTTTTTT.

This clonotype appeared many times. The V gene is TRBV29-1, the J gene TRBJ2-1, with D hard to call. V dropped 6 bases and J dropped 0 bases, with 9 bases sitting between them. This CDR3 region has 13 residues. CDR1 is SQVTM and CDR2 is ANQGSEA in the germline V gene. The CDR3 DNA reads as TGCAGCGTCCGAAGATTCTCCTACAATGAGCAGTTCTTC. Translated, it gives CSVRRFSYNEQFF.

This clonotype appeared a few times. The genes are TRBV28 and TRBJ2-3, with no clear D. V lost 5 bases, J lost 4 bases, and 7 bases lay in between. Germline lookup yields CDR1 MDHEN and CDR2 SYDVKM. There are 12 residues in the CDR3. CDR3 in DNA: TGTGCCAGCAGTCAATTAGCAGATACGCAGTATTTT. Its protein product is CASSQLADTQYF.

The chain combines TRBV20-1 with TRBJ1-5; TRBD1 is a possible D gene (5 bases). Germline V gene sequence: CDR1 DFQATT, CDR2 SNEGSKA (reference sequence). This CDR3 is 12 amino acids long. V was shortened by 2 bases and J by 7 bases, with 9 bases between the two germline ends. The CDR3 DNA sequence: TGCAGTGCTAGACAGGGTTTCCAGCCCCAGCATTTT. Its protein product is CSARQGFQPQHF.

The V and J genes are TRBV20-1 and TRBJ2-5; TRBD2 aligns across 10 bases. V dropped 7 bases and J dropped 0; count of bases not matched to a gene: 8. The germline gives CDR1 DFQATT, CDR2 SNEGSKA (reference sequence). CDR3 length: 15 residues. The CDR3 loop is CSVPRLAGYQETQYF. CDR3 DNA: TGCAGTGTTCCCAGACTAGCGGGTTACCAAGAGACCCAGTACTTC.

This clonotype showed up just a few times. V and J are TRBV29-1 and TRBJ2-1; 8 bases map to TRBD2. Unmatched junction bases numbered 15, after V lost 6 bases and J lost 11 bases. The CDR3 is 14 residues long. The germline V gene encodes CDR1 SQVTM and CDR2 ANQGSEA. As DNA, the CDR3 is TGCAGCGTAGAGAGGGGGGCTAGCGGGCTCCAGCAGTTCTTC. This sequence encodes CSVERGASGLQQFF.

V gene TRBV7-3 combines with J gene TRBJ2-1; D call uncertain. V lost 0 bases to trimming and J lost 10 bases, with 10 bases between them. The length of the CDR3 is 13 residues. CDR1 SGHTA and CDR2 FQGTGA come from the germline V gene. CDR3 residues: CASSLTPVGEQFF. The CDR3 nucleotides are TGTGCCAGCAGCTTAACCCCGGTGGGAGAGCAGTTCTTC.

This clonotype was counted ten times or more. The chain combines TRBV19 with TRBJ2-4; D not resolved. The CDR3 runs to 18 residues. V dropped 3 bases and J dropped 1 base, with 19 bases sitting between them. Germline V CDR1 and CDR2: LNHDA, SQIVND (reference sequence). This CDR3 reads CASSMPPAGLLAKNIQYF. The CDR3 nucleotides read TGTGCCAGTAGTATGCCGCCTGCAGGCCTTCTGGCCAAAAACATTCAGTACTTC.

This clonotype was detected a few times. J is TRBJ1-5 and V is TRBV20-1, with D tentatively TRBD1 (5 bases). This CDR3 has 17 residues. Trimming removed 1 base at V and 2 bases at J, with 18 bases between. CDR1 is DFQATT, CDR2 SNEGSKA, per germline (reference sequence). The CDR3 spells CSARGIGEGVGNQPQHF. The CDR3 DNA is TGCAGTGCTAGAGGGATAGGCGAAGGGGTAGGCAATCAGCCCCAGCATTTT.